The 8 T cell receptor beta chains presented below share a single source sample, sequenced in a study of blood T cell repertoires in COVID-19. Assay used: immunoSEQ multiplex PCR; TCRdb lists only in-frame clones, some missing. The data show 80,000 to 90,000 clones, with roughly 84% seen just once and about 15% held by the top ten. The material sequenced was peripheral blood. The receptors shown here come from a woman in her 70s with acute or convalescent COVID-19.

This chain links TRBV3-1 (or the pseudogene TRBV3-2) with TRBJ2-1, with a weak D call TRBD2 (5 bases). The germline V gene has CDR1 LGHDT and CDR2 YNNKEL (reference sequence). Trimming removed 1 base from V and 5 bases from J, with 9 bases in between. This CDR3 is 14 amino acids long. The CDR3 sequence: CASSQAGRDNEQFF. CDR3 DNA: TGTGCCAGCAGCCAAGCCGGGCGGGACAATGAGCAGTTCTTC.

On this clone itself: Mismatch with germline at one junction end may stem from a read error. This rearrangement joins TRBV5-1 to TRBJ1-1; maybe TRBD1 (6 bases). The CDR3 spans 14 residues. CDR1 and CDR2 from the germline V gene are SGHRS and YFSETQ. For the CDR3, the DNA is TGCGCCAGCAGCTTGGAGGGGACAAACAGTGAAGCTTTCTTT. Translation: CASSLEGTNSEAFF.

The chain uses TRBV5-1 and TRBJ2-2; TRBD2 might be the D (5 bases). CDR3 length: 15 amino acids. Germline CDR1 reads SGHRS; CDR2 reads YFSETQ. V gave up 0 bases and J gave up 5 bases, with 11 bases separating them. The DNA for the CDR3 is TGCGCCAGCAGCTTGGCCGGGGTGACTACCGGGGAGCTGTTTTTT. Its translation: CASSLAGVTTGELFF.

V and J are TRBV12-3 or TRBV12-4 and TRBJ1-2, with 9 bases fitting TRBD1. The CDR3 covers 13 residues. V was pared by 7 bases and J by 4 bases, with 4 bases of the junction left unmatched. CDR3 bases: TGTGCCAGCACCCCGGACAGGGGCTATGGCTACACCTTC. It encodes CASTPDRGYGYTF.

This clone was seen a handful of times. The V gene is TRBV7-9, the J gene TRBJ1-5, with TRBD1 matching 7 bases. Looked up from germline, CDR1 is SEHNR and CDR2 is FQNEAQ (reference sequence). Losses at the gene ends were 1 base for V and 15 bases for J; bases not matched to a gene: 9. This CDR3 is 13 amino acids long. The DNA of the CDR3 is TGTGCCAGCAGCTTAGGGAGGGGGGACAGATGGCATTTT. Encoded protein: CASSLGRGDRWHF.

This chain links TRBV18 with TRBJ2-1, with D tentatively TRBD1 (6 bases). The germline gives CDR1 KGHSH, CDR2 LQKENI. Trimming removed 2 bases from V and 4 bases from J, with 12 bases in between. This CDR3 is 15 amino acids long. CDR3 sequence (DNA): TGTGCCAGCTCACCAACCTCAGGACAGTACAATGAGCAGTTCTTC. Amino acids: CASSPTSGQYNEQFF.

The chain carries TRBV19 and TRBJ1-1; 7 nucleotides match TRBD1. This CDR3 is built from 12 residues. V was clipped by 4 bases and J by 7 bases; unmatched bases: 3. Germline lookup yields CDR1 LNHDA and CDR2 SQIVND (reference sequence). CDR3 in DNA: TGTGCCAGTAGTACCCGGGACAGTGAAGCTTTCTTT. Translated, it gives CASSTRDSEAFF.

This clone was detected only once. V gene TRBV18 combines with J gene TRBJ2-2; 13 bases fit TRBD2. The CDR3 has 17 amino acids. Losses at the gene ends were 2 bases for V and 3 bases for J; bases not matched to a gene: 3. Germline V lookup: CDR1 KGHSH, CDR2 LQKENI. DNA for the CDR3: TGTGCCAGCTCACCAGAGGGGACTAGCGGGGACACCGGGGAGCTGTTTTTT. Its protein is CASSPEGTSGDTGELFF.